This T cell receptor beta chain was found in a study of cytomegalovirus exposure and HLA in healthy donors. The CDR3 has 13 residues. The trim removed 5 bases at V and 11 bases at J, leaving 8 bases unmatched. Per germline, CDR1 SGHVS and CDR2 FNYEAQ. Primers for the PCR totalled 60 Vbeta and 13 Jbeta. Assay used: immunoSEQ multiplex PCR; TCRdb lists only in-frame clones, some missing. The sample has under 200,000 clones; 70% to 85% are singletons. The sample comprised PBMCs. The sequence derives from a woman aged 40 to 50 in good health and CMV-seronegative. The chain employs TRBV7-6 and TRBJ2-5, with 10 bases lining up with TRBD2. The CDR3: CASSPGLAEEQYF. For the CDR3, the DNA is TGTGCCAGCAGCCCTGGACTAGCGGAAGAGCAGTACTTC.